This T cell receptor beta chain stems from a study of identifying expanded T cells in peripheral blood. Libraries were prepared by immunoSEQ multiplex PCR; TCRdb keeps only in-frame clonotypes and omits some of them. The repertoire includes about 52,000 clones, approximately 82% of them detected once, and approximately 15% sits in the top ten. Sequences were obtained from blood. The TCR originated in a person aged 18 to 75 in good health.

In DNA form, the CDR3 reads TGTGCCGTACTCGGACAGGGGAAGGCAGATACGCAGTATTTT. Encoded protein: CAVLGQGKADTQYF. This chain links TRBV6-6 with TRBJ2-3; the match to TRBD1 covers 9 bases. V dropped 11 bases and J dropped 4; count of bases not matched to a gene: 10. The CDR3 length is 14 residues. The germline V gene encodes CDR1 MNHNY and CDR2 SVGAGI (reference sequence).